This T cell receptor beta chain is from a study of monozygotic twins with cystic fibrosis. The study's findings and limits: In this small cohort, shared CDR3 numbers showed no association with age, concordance or disease severity. The repertoire was suggested to be naive-dominated, clonality median around 0.0093. Unrelated CF individuals shared fewer identical clonotypes than monozygotic CF twins. J usage was most co-twin-similar in 8 of 16 pairs, V in 13.

Libraries were prepared by immunoSEQ multiplex PCR; TCRdb keeps only in-frame clonotypes and omits some of them. The sample has more than 12,000 clones; about 85% are singletons. A note on this clone: As yet, its antigen is unknown.

The CDR3 length is 14 residues. CDR1 is SEHNR and CDR2 is FQNEAQ in the germline V gene (reference sequence). V lost 5 bases and J lost 8, with 15 bases in between. Sequenced material: blood. This sequence was found in a boy aged 5-17 years with cystic fibrosis. V usage is TRBV7-9 and J usage is TRBJ1-4; maybe TRBD1 (5 bases). As DNA, the CDR3 is TGTGCCAGCAGCCAAGGACACGTTGACGAAAAACTGTTTTTT. This translates into CASSQGHVDEKLFF.